This T cell receptor (beta chain) was observed in a study of a mutant IDH1 vaccine in newly diagnosed glioma. Study-wide background: Eight vaccine injections were given to patients in weeks 1, 3, 5, 7, 11, 15, 19 and 23.

The V gene lost 5 bases and the J gene lost 4 bases, with 15 bases spanning the gap. The germline CDR1 and CDR2 sequences are MNHEY and SMNVEV (reference sequence). The CDR3 consists of 14 residues. Study observations and caveats: The authors found pseudoprogression apparently unrelated to changes in top peripheral T cell clonotypes.

Points on this clone: The target antigen is unknown.

TCRdb keeps only in-frame clones here, not all; method: immunoSEQ multiplex PCR. The profile shows 52,000 or so clones, 82% of them singletons. The time point here: week 5, during vaccination. Each vaccine dose was 300 ug of mutant IDH1 20-mer peptide, with topical imiquimod. Each tumor in the donors was a new WHO grade 3 or 4 astrocytoma, IDH1-mutant and ATRX-lost. The chain is built from TRBV27 and TRBJ2-7, with a possible D match to TRBD2 (6 bases). The sequencing here drew on PBMCs, taken from a glioma patient whose treatment included an IDH1 peptide vaccine. This TCR was sampled from a woman aged 18-30 years with glioma. Some clones in this sample may be carry-over from other donors' samples. CDR3 protein: CASSPGAGGYEQYF. The CDR3 DNA reads as TGTGCCAGCAGTCCGGGAGCGGGCGGGTACGAGCAGTACTTC.